This TCR beta chain comes out of a study of OX40 agonist ivuxolimab in advanced cancers. Whole-study context: Administration of intravenous ivuxolimab to patients occurred every 2 weeks at 0.01 to 10 mg/kg.

This table comes from immunoSEQ multiplex PCR, and its TCRdb copy is limited to in-frame clones, with some not included. Here the sample spans 37,000 or so clones, 82% being singletons. The study sampled blood at baseline, cycle 4 day 1, and cycle 7 day 1. The CDR3 has 13 residues. CDR1 and CDR2 from the germline V gene are SGHKS and YYEKEE (reference sequence). V was trimmed by 5 bases and J by 0 bases, leaving 6 bases between them. The chain is built from TRBV5-5 and TRBJ1-3; D unclear. The receptor's source is an adult with an advanced solid tumor such as melanoma, head and neck, liver or kidney cancer. This specimen consisted of CD4+ or CD8+ T cells sorted from blood, obtained in a trial of the OX40 agonist ivuxolimab. CDR3 residues: CASSIGSGNTIYF. CDR3 bases: TGTGCCAGCAGTATCGGCTCTGGAAACACCATATATTTT.